The entry that follows covers one T cell receptor beta chain sequence. This record belongs to a study of T cell changes during pregnancy in multiple sclerosis. Assay used: immunoSEQ multiplex PCR; TCRdb lists only in-frame clones, some missing. The table has under 45,000 clones, just under 95% seen once. V was pared by 6 bases and J by 5 bases, with 13 bases between. Germline assignment: CDR1 MNHEY and CDR2 SVGAGI. The CDR3 sequence is 13 residues long. The TCR originated in a female donor with multiple sclerosis, enrolled in a pregnancy study. The V gene is TRBV6-5, the J gene TRBJ1-1; D is uncertain. The source material was CD4+ T cells from peripheral blood mononuclear cells, sampled in the first trimester of pregnancy. The CDR3 DNA reads TGTGCCAGCAGCTTAACAGCTGGAACTGAAGCTTTCTTT. Translated: CASSLTAGTEAFF.